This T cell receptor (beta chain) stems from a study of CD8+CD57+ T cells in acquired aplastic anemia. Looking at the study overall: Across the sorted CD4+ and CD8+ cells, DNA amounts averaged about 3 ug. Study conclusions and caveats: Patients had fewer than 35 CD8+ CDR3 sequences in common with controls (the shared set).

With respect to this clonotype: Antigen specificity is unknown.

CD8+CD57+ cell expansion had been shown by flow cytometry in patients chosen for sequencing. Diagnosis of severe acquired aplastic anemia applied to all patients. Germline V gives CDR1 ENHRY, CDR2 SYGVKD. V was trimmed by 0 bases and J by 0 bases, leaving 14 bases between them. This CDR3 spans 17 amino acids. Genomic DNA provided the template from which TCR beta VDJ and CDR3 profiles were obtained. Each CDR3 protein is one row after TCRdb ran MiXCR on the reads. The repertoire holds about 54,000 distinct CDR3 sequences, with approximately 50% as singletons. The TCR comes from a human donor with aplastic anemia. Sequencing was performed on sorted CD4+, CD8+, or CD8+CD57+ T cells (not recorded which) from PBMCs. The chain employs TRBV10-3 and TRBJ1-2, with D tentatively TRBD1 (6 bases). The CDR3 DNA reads TGTGCCATCAGTGAGTCCTATGGGACACTTTCTAACTATGGCTACACCTTC. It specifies CAISESYGTLSNYGYTF.